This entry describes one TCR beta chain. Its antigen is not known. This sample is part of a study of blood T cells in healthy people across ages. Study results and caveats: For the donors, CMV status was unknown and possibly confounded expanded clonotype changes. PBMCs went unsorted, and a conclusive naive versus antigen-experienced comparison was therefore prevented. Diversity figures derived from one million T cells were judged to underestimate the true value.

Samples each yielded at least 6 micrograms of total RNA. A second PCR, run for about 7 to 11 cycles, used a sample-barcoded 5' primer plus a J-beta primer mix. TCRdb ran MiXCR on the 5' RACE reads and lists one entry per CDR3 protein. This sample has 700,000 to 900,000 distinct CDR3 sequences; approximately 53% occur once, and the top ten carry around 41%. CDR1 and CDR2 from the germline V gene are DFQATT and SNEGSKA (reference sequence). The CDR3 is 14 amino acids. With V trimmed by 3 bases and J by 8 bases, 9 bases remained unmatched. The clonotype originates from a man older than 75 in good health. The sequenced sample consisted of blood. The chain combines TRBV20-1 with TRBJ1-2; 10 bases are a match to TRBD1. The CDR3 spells CSARFGQGVGGYTF. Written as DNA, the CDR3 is TGCAGTGCTAGGTTTGGACAGGGGGTCGGCGGCTACACCTTC.